Below, one TCR beta chain is given with its context. Its antigen remains unidentified. This entry comes from a study of Ad26.COV2.S vaccination and SARS-CoV-2 variants. Study-level information: Ad26.COV2.S was injected intramuscularly once or twice, 56 days apart. Study-level findings and limits: Vaccine and placebo groups showed comparable non-spike TCR breadth. Ad26.COV2.S recipients had broader spike-specific TCRs (P = 0.0014).

The CDR3 contains 13 residues. The germline gives CDR1 SGDLS, CDR2 YYNGEE. The germline V and J ends were trimmed by 7 bases and 2 bases, with 9 bases remaining between them. Noted treatment: about 20 received Ad26.COV2.S at low or high dose, single or two shots; about 5 received placebo; per-sample allocation not given. On day 63 after the first injection, vaccine and placebo recipients gave samples. Immunization relied on an Ad26 vector, which expressed Wuhan-strain SARS-CoV-2 spike. Profiled with immunoSEQ multiplex PCR; TCRdb holds only in-frame clones, not every one. Among some 520,000 clones listed, approximately 88% were seen once.

The J gene is TRBJ2-2, the V gene TRBV9, with D unclear. This receptor was obtained from a person between 18 and 65 years old who received the Ad26.COV2.S COVID-19 vaccine or a placebo. The input for sequencing was peripheral blood, taken in a trial of Ad26.COV2.S vaccine versus placebo. The CDR3 region has the DNA TGTGCCAGCGGGGATTATAACACCGGGGAGCTGTTTTTT. It codes for CASGDYNTGELFF.